This TCR beta chain was sequenced during a study of long-term antiretroviral therapy in people with HIV. At survey level, the immunoSEQ assay was run in its v3.0 version. What sequencing targeted per sample was about 35,000-55,000 T-cell genomes. Here immunoSEQ multiplex PCR was the method, and the copy in TCRdb shows in-frame clones only, minus some. Here the sample spans 17,000 or so clones, 90% to 95% being singletons. Per germline, CDR1 SGHTA and CDR2 FQGNSA. J was trimmed by 5 bases and V by 7 bases; bases with no gene match: 16. The CDR3 runs to 18 residues. The sequence was collected from a man in his sixties with HIV. The sequencing here drew on unsorted PBMCs, taken 0.3 years after starting antiretroviral therapy. The V gene is TRBV7-2, the J gene TRBJ2-3, with TRBD2 matching over 12 bases. CDR3 coding DNA: TGTGCCAGCATCCCCGGCCCCCTAGCGGGGGGGAAAAGAGATACGCAGTATTTT. This codes for CASIPGPLAGGKRDTQYF. Looking up the rest from reference TRBV7-2 and TRBJ2-3 gives the full variable domain: GAGVSQSPSNKVTEKGKDVELRCDPISGHTALYWYRQSLGQGLEFLIYFQGNSAPDKSGLPSDRFSAERTGGSVSTLTIQRTQQEDSAVYLCASIPGPLAGGKRDTQYFGPGTRLTVL.